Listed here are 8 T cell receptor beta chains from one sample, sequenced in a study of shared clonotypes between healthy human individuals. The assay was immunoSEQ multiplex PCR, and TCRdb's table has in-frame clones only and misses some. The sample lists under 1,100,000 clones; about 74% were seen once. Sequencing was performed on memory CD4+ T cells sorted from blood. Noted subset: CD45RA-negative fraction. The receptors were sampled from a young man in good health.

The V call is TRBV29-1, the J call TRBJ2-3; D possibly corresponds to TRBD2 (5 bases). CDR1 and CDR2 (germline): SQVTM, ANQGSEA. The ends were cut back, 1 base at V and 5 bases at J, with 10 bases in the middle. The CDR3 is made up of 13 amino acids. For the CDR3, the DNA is TGCAGCGTTGAAGCGGGGTTCGGAGATACGCAGTATTTT. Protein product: CSVEAGFGDTQYF.

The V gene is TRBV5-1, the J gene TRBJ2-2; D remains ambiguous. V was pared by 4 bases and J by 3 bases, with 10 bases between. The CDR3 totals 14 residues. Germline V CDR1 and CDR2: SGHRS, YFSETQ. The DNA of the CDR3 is TGCGCCAGCAGCCTGGAAGGCTACACCGGGGAGCTGTTTTTT. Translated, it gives CASSLEGYTGELFF.

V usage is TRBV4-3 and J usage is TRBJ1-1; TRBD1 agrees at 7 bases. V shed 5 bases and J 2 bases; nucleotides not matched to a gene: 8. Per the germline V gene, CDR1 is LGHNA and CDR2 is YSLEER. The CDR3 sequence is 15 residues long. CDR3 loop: CASSVSGTANTEAFF. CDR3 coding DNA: TGCGCCAGCAGCGTCTCCGGGACAGCTAACACTGAAGCTTTCTTT.

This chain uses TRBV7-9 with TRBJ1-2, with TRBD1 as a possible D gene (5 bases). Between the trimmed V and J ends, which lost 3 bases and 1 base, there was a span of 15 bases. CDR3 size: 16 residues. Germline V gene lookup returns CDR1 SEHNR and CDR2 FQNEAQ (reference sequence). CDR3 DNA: TGTGCCAGCAGCTTTAGAGAGGACACCTATAACTATGGCTACACCTTC. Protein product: CASSFREDTYNYGYTF.

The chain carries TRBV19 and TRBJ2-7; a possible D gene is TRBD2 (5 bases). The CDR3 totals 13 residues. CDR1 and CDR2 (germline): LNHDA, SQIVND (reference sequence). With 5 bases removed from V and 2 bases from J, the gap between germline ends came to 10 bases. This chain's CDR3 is CASSLGGTYEQYF. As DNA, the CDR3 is TGTGCCAGTAGTCTTGGAGGAACCTACGAGCAGTACTTC.

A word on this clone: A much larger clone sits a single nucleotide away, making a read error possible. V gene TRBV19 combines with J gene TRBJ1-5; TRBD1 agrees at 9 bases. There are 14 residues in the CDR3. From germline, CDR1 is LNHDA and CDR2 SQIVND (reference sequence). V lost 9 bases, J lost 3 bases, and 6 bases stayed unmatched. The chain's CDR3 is CASRGQGDNQPQHF. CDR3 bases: TGTGCCAGCCGGGGACAGGGCGACAATCAGCCCCAGCATTTT.

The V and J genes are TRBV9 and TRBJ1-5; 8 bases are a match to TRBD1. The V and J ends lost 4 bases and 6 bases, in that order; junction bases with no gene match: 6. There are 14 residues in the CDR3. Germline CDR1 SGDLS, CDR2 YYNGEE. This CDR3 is CASSFGQGIQPQHF. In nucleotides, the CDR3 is TGTGCCAGCAGCTTCGGACAGGGTATTCAGCCCCAGCATTTT.

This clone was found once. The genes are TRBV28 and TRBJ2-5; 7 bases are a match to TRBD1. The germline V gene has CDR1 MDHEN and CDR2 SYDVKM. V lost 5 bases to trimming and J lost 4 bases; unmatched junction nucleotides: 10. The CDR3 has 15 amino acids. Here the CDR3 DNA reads TGTGCCAGCAGTGTGGCAGGGGCAGGGGGAGAGACCCAGTACTTC. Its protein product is CASSVAGAGGETQYF.